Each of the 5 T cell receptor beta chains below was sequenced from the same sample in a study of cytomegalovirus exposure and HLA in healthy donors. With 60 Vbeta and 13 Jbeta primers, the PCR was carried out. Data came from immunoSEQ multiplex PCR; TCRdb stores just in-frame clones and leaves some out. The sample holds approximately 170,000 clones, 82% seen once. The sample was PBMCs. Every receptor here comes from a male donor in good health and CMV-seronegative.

The CDR3 region is CASSKRQGAVGEQYF. DNA for the CDR3: TGTGCCAGCAGCAAGAGACAGGGGGCAGTAGGCGAGCAGTACTTC. This chain links TRBV21-1 with TRBJ2-7; no DNA check was done on the table's D call, TRBD1. TRBV21-1 counts as a pseudogene. This CDR3 region has 15 residues.

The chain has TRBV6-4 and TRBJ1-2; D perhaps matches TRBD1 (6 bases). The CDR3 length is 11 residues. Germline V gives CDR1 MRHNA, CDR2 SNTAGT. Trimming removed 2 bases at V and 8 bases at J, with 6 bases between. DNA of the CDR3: TGTGCCAGCAGTGACAGGGGGGGCTACACCTTC. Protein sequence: CASSDRGGYTF.

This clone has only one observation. The CDR3 sequence: CAWIRTSLWISGNTIYF. The DNA for the CDR3 is TGTGCCTGGATTCGGACATCTTTGTGGATCTCTGGAAACACCATATATTTT. The chain employs TRBV30 and TRBJ1-3, with D possibly being TRBD1 (5 bases). The V end lost 4 bases, the J end lost 0 bases, and 19 bases lay between the germline ends. The CDR3 consists of 17 residues. Germline V gene sequence: CDR1 GTSNPN, CDR2 SVGIG (reference sequence).

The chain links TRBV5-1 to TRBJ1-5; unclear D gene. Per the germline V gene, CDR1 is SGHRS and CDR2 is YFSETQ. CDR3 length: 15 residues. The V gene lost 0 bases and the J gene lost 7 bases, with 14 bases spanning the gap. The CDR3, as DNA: TGCGCCAGCAGCTTGGCCGCCAGTCCGGGACAGCCCCAGCATTTT. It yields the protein CASSLAASPGQPQHF.

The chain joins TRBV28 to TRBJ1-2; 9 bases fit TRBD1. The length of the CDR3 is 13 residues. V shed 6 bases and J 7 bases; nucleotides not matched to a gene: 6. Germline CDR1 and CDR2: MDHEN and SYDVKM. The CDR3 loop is CASRTGGAGGYTF. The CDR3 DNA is TGTGCCAGCAGAACAGGGGGCGCGGGTGGCTACACCTTC.